This TCR beta chain was identified in a study of graft-versus-host responses after intestinal transplantation. The method was immunoSEQ multiplex PCR; TCRdb's version includes in-frame clones alone and lacks a portion of them. Of 86,000 or so clones detected, around nine tenths appear once; the ten largest clones hold roughly 6%. This CDR3 spans 13 amino acids. Losses at the gene ends were 3 bases for V and 5 bases for J; bases not matched to a gene: 1. Germline V gene data show CDR1 as SEHNR and CDR2 as FQNEAQ (reference sequence). Points on this clone: Antigen unknown.

Source: unstimulated CD8+ T cells sorted from spleen or lymph node cells, taken before intestinal transplant. The chain is built from TRBV7-9 and TRBJ2-1, with 7 positions matching TRBD1. The sequence came from a human donor who received an intestinal transplant. The CDR3 DNA follows: TGTGCCAGCAGCTTCGACAGGGACAATGAGCAGTTCTTC. Translating gives CASSFDRDNEQFF.